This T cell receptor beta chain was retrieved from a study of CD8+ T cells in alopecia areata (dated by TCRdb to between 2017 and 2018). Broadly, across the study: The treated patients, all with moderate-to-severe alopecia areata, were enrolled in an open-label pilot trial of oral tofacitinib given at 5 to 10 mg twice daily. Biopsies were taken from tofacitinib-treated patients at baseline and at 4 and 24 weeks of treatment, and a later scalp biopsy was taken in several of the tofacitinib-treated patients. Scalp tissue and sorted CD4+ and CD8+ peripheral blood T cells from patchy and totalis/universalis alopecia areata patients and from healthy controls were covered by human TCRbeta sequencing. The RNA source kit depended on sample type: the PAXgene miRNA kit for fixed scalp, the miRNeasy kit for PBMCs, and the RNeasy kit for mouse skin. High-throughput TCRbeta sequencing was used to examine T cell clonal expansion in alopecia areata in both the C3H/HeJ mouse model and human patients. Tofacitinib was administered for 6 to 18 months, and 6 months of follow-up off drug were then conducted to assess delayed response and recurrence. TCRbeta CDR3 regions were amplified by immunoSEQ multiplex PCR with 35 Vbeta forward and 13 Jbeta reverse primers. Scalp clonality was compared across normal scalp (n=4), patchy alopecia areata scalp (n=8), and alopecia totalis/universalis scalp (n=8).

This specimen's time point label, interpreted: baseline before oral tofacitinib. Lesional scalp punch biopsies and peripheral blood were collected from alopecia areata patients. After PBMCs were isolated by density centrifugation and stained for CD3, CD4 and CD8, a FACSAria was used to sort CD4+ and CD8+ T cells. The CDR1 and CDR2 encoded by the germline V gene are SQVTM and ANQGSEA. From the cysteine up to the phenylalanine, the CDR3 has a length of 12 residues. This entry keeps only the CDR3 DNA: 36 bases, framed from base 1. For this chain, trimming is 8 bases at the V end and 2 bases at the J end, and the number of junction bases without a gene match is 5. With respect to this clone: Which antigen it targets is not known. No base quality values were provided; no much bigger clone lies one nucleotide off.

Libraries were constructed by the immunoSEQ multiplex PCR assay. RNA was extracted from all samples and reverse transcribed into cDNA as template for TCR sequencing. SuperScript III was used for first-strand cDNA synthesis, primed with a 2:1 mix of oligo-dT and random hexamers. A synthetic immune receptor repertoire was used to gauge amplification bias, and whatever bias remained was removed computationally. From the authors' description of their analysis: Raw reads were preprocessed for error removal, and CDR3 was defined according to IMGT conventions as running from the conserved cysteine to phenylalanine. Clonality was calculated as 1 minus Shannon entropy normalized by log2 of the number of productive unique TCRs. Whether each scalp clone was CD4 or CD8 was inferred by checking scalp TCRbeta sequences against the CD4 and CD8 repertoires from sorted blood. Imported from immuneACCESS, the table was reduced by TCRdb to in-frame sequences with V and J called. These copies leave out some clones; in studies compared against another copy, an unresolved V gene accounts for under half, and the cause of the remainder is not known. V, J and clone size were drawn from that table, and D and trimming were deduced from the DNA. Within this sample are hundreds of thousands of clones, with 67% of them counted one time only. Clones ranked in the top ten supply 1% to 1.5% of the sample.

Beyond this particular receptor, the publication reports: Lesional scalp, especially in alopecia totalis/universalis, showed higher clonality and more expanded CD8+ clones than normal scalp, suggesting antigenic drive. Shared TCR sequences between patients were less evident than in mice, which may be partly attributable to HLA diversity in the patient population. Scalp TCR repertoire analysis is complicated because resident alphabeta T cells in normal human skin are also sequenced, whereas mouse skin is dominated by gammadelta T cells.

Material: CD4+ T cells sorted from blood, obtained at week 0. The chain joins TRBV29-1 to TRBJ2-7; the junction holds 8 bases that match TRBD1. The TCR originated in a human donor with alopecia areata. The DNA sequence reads TGCAGCTATCGGACAGGGACCTACGAGCAGTACTTC. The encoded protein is CSYRTGTYEQYF.